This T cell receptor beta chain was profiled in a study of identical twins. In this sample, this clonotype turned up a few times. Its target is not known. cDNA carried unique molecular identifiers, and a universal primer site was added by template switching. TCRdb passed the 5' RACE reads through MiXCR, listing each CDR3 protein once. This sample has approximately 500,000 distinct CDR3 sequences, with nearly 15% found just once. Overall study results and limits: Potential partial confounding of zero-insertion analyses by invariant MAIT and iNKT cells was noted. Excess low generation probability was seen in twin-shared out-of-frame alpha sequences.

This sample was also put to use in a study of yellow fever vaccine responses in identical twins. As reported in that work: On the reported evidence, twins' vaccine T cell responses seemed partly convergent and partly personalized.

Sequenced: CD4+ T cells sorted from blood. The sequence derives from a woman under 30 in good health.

The CDR3 DNA is TGCAGTGCTAGGTTCTCGGGACGGCGCCAAGAGACCCAGTACTTC. It translates to CSARFSGRRQETQYF. The chain links TRBV20-1 to TRBJ2-5, with D perhaps TRBD1 or TRBD2 (5 bases each). CDR1 is DFQATT and CDR2 is SNEGSKA in the germline V gene (reference sequence). The V end was cut by 3 bases, the J end by 1 base, with 15 bases between. The CDR3 extends over 15 amino acids.